A single sample gave rise to the 20 T cell receptor beta chains below, sequenced in a study of molecular identifiers for immune sequencing clone quantification. TCRdb re-called the PCR reads through MiXCR, storing one row per CDR3 protein. Here the sample spans over 550,000 distinct CDR3 sequences, 25% being singletons. Sequenced: naive CD8+ T cells from blood, with Jurkat cell RNA spiked in. Documented subset: FACS-sorted CD8+CD4-CCR7+CD45RA+ naive T cells. The source of these receptors is a human donor in good health. Some libraries in this study had Jurkat cell RNA spiked in.

About this clonotype itself: A much larger clone lies one base from this, so it may be a read error. The chain combines TRBV5-3 with TRBJ1-5, with a weak D call TRBD1 (6 bases). TRBV5-3 is reported as an ORF; its role is uncertain. The CDR3 has 13 residues. The CDR3 coding sequence is TGTGCCAGCAGCTGGGGGCTCTATCAGCCCCAGCATTTT. This codes for CASSWGLYQPQHF.

Points on this clonotype: Germline is not matched at one junction end, which may reflect a read error. The J gene is TRBJ2-6, the V gene TRBV11-3; no firm D call. CDR1 is SGHNT and CDR2 is YENEEA in the germline V gene. The CDR3 extends over 14 amino acids. The CDR3 here is CASSSRAGPNVLTF. Here the CDR3 DNA reads TGTGCCAGCAGCTCCAGAGCTGGGCCCAACGTCCTGACTTTC.

This clonotype was counted only a few times. The chain is built from TRBV30 and TRBJ2-7; the D gene could be TRBD1 or TRBD2 (5 bases each). V was shortened by 2 bases and J by 7 bases, with 21 bases between the two germline ends. The CDR3 sequence is 15 residues long. CDR1 GTSNPN and CDR2 SVGIG come from the germline V gene (reference sequence). The chain's CDR3 is CAWSKTGRGAGEQYF. The CDR3 DNA reads as TGTGCCTGGAGTAAGACCGGAAGAGGGGCAGGGGAGCAGTACTTC. Full variable domain (missing parts from reference TRBV30 and TRBJ2-7): SQTIHQWPATLVQPVGSPLSLECTVEGTSNPNLYWYRQAAGRGLQLLFYSVGIGQISSEVPQNLSASRPQDRQFILSSKKLLLSDSGFYLCAWSKTGRGAGEQYFGPGTRLTVT.

This clonotype was found many times. The rearrangement joins TRBV12-3 or TRBV12-4 to TRBJ2-7; 7 bases are a match to TRBD1. CDR3 size: 14 residues. V was pared by 5 bases and J by 3 bases, with 7 bases of the junction left unmatched. The CDR3 loop is CASSAGQDLYEQYF. CDR3 nucleotide sequence: TGTGCCAGCAGTGCTGGACAGGACCTCTACGAGCAGTACTTC.

On this clonotype itself: One base away lies a much larger clone, so this may be a sequencing read error. The chain links TRBV20-1 to TRBJ2-7, with a weak D call TRBD1 (7 bases). Trimming removed 3 bases at V and 3 bases at J, with 15 bases between. The CDR3 runs to 14 residues. The germline CDR1 and CDR2 sequences are DFQATT and SNEGSKA (reference sequence). For the CDR3, the DNA is TGCAGTGCTAGCGAGGCAGGGGGGTACTACGAGCAGTACTTC. Protein sequence: CSASEAGGYYEQYF.

A few counts support this clonotype. CDR3 DNA sequence: TGTGCCAGCAGCTTAGCGTCACTAGCGGGGGGGGCCGGGGAGCTGTTTTTT. Translated, it gives CASSLASLAGGAGELFF. The chain uses TRBV7-8 and TRBJ2-2; 13 positions match TRBD2. Looked up from germline, CDR1 is SGHVS and CDR2 is FQNEAQ. CDR3 length: 17 residues. The V gene end was trimmed by 0 bases and the J gene end by 6 bases; junction bases not matched to a gene: 4. Filled out from reference TRBV7-8 and TRBJ2-2, the complete variable domain reads GAGVSQSPRYKVAKRGQDVALRCDPISGHVSLFWYQQALGQGPEFLTYFQNEAQLDKSGLPSDRFFAERPEGSVSTLKIQRTQQEDSAVYLCASSLASLAGGAGELFFGEGSRLTVL.

This clonotype was seen only a few times. This rearrangement joins TRBV5-1 to TRBJ2-1; D gene unclear. The germline V gene has CDR1 SGHRS and CDR2 YFSETQ. The V end was cut by 7 bases, the J end by 7 bases, with 12 bases between. This CDR3 is 12 amino acids long. For the CDR3, the DNA is TGCGCCAGCCAAGACGTAAGGAATGAGCAGTTCTTC. Its protein is CASQDVRNEQFF. Together with reference TRBV5-1 and TRBJ2-1, the CDR3 gives the full variable domain: KAGVTQTPRYLIKTRGQQVTLSCSPISGHRSVSWYQQTPGQGLQFLFEYFSETQRNKGNFPGRFSGRQFSNSRSEMNVSTLELGDSALYLCASQDVRNEQFFGPGTRLTVL.

Notes on this clonotype: Since a much larger clone is just one base distant, this may be a read error. This sequence joins TRBV6-2 or TRBV6-3 and TRBJ2-3; no definite D call. Deletions cut 0 bases from V and 4 bases from J, with 14 bases between. The CDR3 has 16 residues. Germline CDR1 MNHEY, CDR2 SVGEGT. CDR3: CASSYSDIPSPDTQYF. The DNA for the CDR3 is TGTGCCAGCAGTTACTCCGACATCCCCAGCCCAGATACGCAGTATTTT.

The sample holds many counts of this clonotype. The chain employs TRBV10-1 and TRBJ2-7; D may be TRBD1 (6 bases). The CDR3 has 14 residues. V lost 1 base, J lost 5 bases, and 12 bases lay in between. Germline V CDR1 and CDR2: WNHNN, SYGVQD (reference sequence). The CDR3 region is CASSELQGFNEQYF. The CDR3 DNA is TGCGCCAGCAGTGAGTTACAGGGATTCAACGAGCAGTACTTC.

The chain joins TRBV18 to TRBJ2-7; 9 nucleotides agree with TRBD2. Per the germline V gene, CDR1 is KGHSH and CDR2 is LQKENI. The CDR3 is 15 amino acids. With V trimmed by 3 bases and J by 3 bases, 6 bases remained unmatched. The chain's CDR3 is CASSPMGGGDYEQYF. For the CDR3, the DNA is TGTGCCAGCTCACCGATGGGCGGGGGGGACTACGAGCAGTACTTC.

The V and J genes are TRBV11-2 and TRBJ2-7; TRBD2 is a possible D gene (6 bases). Between the trimmed V and J ends, which lost 1 base and 0 bases, there was a span of 13 bases. This CDR3 region has 16 residues. Per the germline V gene, CDR1 is SGHAT and CDR2 is FQNNGV. CDR3 protein: CASSLVGGGNSYEQYF. CDR3 in DNA: TGTGCCAGCAGCTTAGTCGGGGGTGGAAACTCCTACGAGCAGTACTTC.

This clonotype has a single count. A much more abundant neighbour one base away suggests this may be a read error. This sequence joins TRBV5-6 and TRBJ1-1; D unresolved. The CDR3 is 14 residues long. Looked up from germline, CDR1 is SGHDT and CDR2 is YYEEEE. The DNA of the CDR3 is TGTGCCAGCAGCTTTAGTCTATTGAACACTGAAGCTCTCTTT. It specifies CASSFSLLNTEALF. The full variable domain, completed using reference TRBV5-6 and TRBJ1-1, is DAGVTQSPTHLIKTRGQQVTLRCSPKSGHDTVSWYQQALGQGPQFIFQYYEEEERQRGNFPDRFSGHQFPNYSSELNVNALLLGDSALYLCASSFSLLNTEALFGQGTRLTVV.

The chain couples TRBV29-1 to TRBJ1-2; D remains unclear. The CDR3 has 14 amino acids. Trimming left V 4 bases short and J 4 bases short, with 16 bases between. CDR1 is SQVTM, CDR2 ANQGSEA, per germline. This CDR3 is CSVVVRGSFYGYTF. The DNA for the CDR3 is TGCAGCGTTGTAGTTCGGGGATCGTTCTATGGCTACACCTTC.

This clonotype has ten or more counts. CDR3 coding DNA: TGCAGTGCACTGCATTCCTACGAGCAGTACTTC. Amino acids: CSALHSYEQYF. This chain uses TRBV20-1 with TRBJ2-7; the D is unclear. CDR1 and CDR2 from the germline V gene are DFQATT and SNEGSKA (reference sequence). V lost 6 bases and J 1 base, leaving 7 bases between the germline ends. The CDR3 extends over 11 amino acids.

This clonotype has a count of ten or more. V gene TRBV28 combines with J gene TRBJ1-1; TRBD1 matches at 7 bases. With 3 bases clipped from V and 6 bases from J, the junction kept 4 bases outside the gene matches. The CDR3 sequence is 13 residues long. Germline V CDR1 and CDR2: MDHEN, SYDVKM. The CDR3 sequence: CASSLTGQSEAFF. Written as DNA, the CDR3 is TGTGCCAGCAGTTTGACAGGGCAGTCTGAAGCTTTCTTT.

This chain uses TRBV4-3 with TRBJ2-7, with TRBD2 identical over 7 bases. J was trimmed by 4 bases and V by 1 base; bases with no gene match: 7. This CDR3 is built from 15 residues. Germline V gene lookup returns CDR1 LGHNA and CDR2 YSLEER. For the CDR3, the DNA is TGCGCCAGCAGCCAAGCCGCGGGAGCGTGGTACGAGCAGTACTTC. As protein: CASSQAAGAWYEQYF.

With regard to this clonotype: Given a much more abundant clone one base away, this may be a read error. The V gene is TRBV7-9, the J gene TRBJ2-2; D unclear. Germline V gives CDR1 SEHNR, CDR2 FQNEAQ (reference sequence). There are 16 residues in the CDR3. The CDR3: CAGSPPLVSTLGELFF. CDR3 DNA sequence: TGTGCCGGCAGCCCCCCCCTAGTCTCCACCCTCGGGGAGCTGTTTTTT. Full variable domain (outside the CDR3, taken from reference TRBV7-9 and TRBJ2-2): DTGVSQNPRHKITKRGQNVTFRCDPISEHNRLYWYRQTLGQGPEFLTYFQNEAQLEKSRLLSDRFSAERPKGSFSTLEIQRTEQGDSAMYLCAGSPPLVSTLGELFFGEGSRLTVL.

The rearrangement links TRBV23-1 to TRBJ2-5; D possibly corresponds to TRBD2 (5 bases). TRBV23-1 is placed among ORFs of uncertain function. There are 15 residues in the CDR3. The V end lost 6 bases, the J end lost 2 bases, and 16 bases lay between the germline ends. The CDR3 DNA reads TGCGCCAGCAGCAAGCGGCTCGCGGGTCAAGAGACCCAGTACTTC. Its translation: CASSKRLAGQETQYF.

The chain carries TRBV28 and TRBJ2-7; TRBD2 matches at 11 bases. J was trimmed by 4 bases and V by 4 bases; bases with no gene match: 9. CDR3 size: 16 residues. The germline gives CDR1 MDHEN, CDR2 SYDVKM. CDR3 bases: TGTGCCAGCAGTTCCATGCTTAGCGGGAGGGCGTACGAGCAGTACTTC. Translated: CASSSMLSGRAYEQYF.

About this clonotype itself: This may arise from a read error, as a much more abundant clone is one base away. Because the CDR3 is missing its conserved closing phenylalanine or tryptophan, this is likely a read error. The chain combines TRBV7-9 with TRBJ1-1; D may be TRBD1 (5 bases). Germline lookup yields CDR1 SEHNR and CDR2 FQNEAQ (reference sequence). Trimming cost V 2 bases and J 0 bases, with 19 bases left between them. The CDR3 has 18 amino acids. The CDR3 sequence is CASSLFLRDDRLNTEAFS. The CDR3, as DNA: TGTGCCAGCAGCTTATTTCTTCGAGATGACAGATTGAACACTGAAGCTTTCTCT.